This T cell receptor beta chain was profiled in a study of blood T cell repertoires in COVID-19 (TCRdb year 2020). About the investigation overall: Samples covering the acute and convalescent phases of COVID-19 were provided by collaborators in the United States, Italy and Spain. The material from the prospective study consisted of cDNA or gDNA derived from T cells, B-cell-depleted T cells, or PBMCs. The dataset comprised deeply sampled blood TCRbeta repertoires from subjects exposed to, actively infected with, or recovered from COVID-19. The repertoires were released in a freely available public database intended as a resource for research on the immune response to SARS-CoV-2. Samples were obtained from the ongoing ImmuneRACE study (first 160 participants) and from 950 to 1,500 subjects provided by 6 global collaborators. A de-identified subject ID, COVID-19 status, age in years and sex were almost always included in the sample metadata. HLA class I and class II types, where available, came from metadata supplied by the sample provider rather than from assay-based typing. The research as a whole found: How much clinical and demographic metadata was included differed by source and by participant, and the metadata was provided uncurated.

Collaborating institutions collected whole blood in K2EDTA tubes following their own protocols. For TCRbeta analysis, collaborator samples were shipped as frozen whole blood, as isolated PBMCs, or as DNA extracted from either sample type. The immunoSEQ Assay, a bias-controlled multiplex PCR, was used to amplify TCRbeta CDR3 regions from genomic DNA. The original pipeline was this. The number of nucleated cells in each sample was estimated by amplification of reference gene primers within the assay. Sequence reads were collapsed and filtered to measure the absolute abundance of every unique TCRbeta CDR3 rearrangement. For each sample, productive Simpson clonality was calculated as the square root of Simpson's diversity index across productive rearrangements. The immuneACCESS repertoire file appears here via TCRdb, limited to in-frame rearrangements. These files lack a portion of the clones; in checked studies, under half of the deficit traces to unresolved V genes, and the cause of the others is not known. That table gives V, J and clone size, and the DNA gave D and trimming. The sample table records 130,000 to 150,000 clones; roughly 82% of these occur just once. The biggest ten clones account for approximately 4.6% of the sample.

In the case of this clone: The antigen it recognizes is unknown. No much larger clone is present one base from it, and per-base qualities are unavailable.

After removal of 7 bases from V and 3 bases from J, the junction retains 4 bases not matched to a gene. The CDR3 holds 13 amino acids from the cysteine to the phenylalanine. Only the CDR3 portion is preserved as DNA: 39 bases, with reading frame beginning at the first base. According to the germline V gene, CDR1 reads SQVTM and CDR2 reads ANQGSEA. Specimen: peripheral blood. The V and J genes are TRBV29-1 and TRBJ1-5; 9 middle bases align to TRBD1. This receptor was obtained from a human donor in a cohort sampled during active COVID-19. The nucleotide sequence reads TGCAGCGCTCGGACAGGGGACAATCAGCCCCAGCATTTT. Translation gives CSARTGDNQPQHF.